A selection of T cell receptor beta chains follows, all from one sample in a study of blood T cell repertoires in COVID-19. Profiling relied on immunoSEQ multiplex PCR, and the TCRdb table lists in-frame clones only, not all of them. The data show roughly 150,000 clones, with more than 75% seen just once and around 9.9% held by the top ten. The sample was peripheral blood. The receptor set was obtained from a man aged 55 to 70 who had recovered from COVID-19. Both conserved end residues are part of each CDR3. Fields, in order: V gene, clone size, J gene, D gene, CDR3 DNA, CDR3 protein. The D gene is left open where the match is weak. Clone size is not always given. Where it is, it says once, few, many or a class for expanded clones.

V gene: TRBV19; clone size: few; J gene: TRBJ2-1; D gene: NA; CDR3 DNA: TGTGCCAGTAGTATAGGGAGCGGTCAGGCCTACAATGAGCAGTTCTTC; CDR3 protein: CASSIGSGQAYNEQFF
V gene: TRBV30; clone size: NA; J gene: TRBJ2-7; D gene: TRBD1; CDR3 DNA: TGTGCCTGGGCCCGGGACAGGGGGCCTGACGAGCAGTACTTC; CDR3 protein: CAWARDRGPDEQYF
V gene: TRBV10-3; clone size: NA; J gene: TRBJ2-1; D gene: TRBD2; CDR3 DNA: TGTGCCATCAGCTCTAGCGGGGACAATGAGCAGTTCTTC; CDR3 protein: CAISSSGDNEQFF
V gene: TRBV6-2/TRBV6-3; clone size: NA; J gene: TRBJ1-5; D gene: TRBD1; CDR3 DNA: TGTGCCAGCAGCACCGGGACAGCCTACAATCAGCCCCAGCATTTT; CDR3 protein: CASSTGTAYNQPQHF
V gene: TRBV11-2; clone size: NA; J gene: TRBJ1-5; D gene: NA; CDR3 DNA: TGTGCCAGCAGCTTAGTGACAGACCTCAATCAGCCCCAGCATTTT; CDR3 protein: CASSLVTDLNQPQHF
V gene: TRBV30; clone size: few; J gene: TRBJ1-2; D gene: NA; CDR3 DNA: TGTGCCTCCCGCGGGGCCTCGGCGGGAGGCTACACCTTC; CDR3 protein: CASRGASAGGYTF
V gene: TRBV30; clone size: NA; J gene: TRBJ1-2; D gene: NA; CDR3 DNA: TGTGCCTGGGGGCCCCCCTCTCTAGCCTTC; CDR3 protein: CAWGPPSLAF
V gene: TRBV30; clone size: once; J gene: TRBJ2-3; D gene: TRBD2; CDR3 DNA: TGTGCCTGGAGTGTGGCGGGGGGGGTGGATACGCAGTATTTT; CDR3 protein: CAWSVAGGVDTQYF
V gene: TRBV29-1; clone size: NA; J gene: TRBJ2-3; D gene: TRBD1; CDR3 DNA: TGCAGCGTGGCCCGGGACAGTAGCACAGATACGCAGTATTTT; CDR3 protein: CSVARDSSTDTQYF
V gene: TRBV5-4; clone size: once; J gene: TRBJ2-6; D gene: NA; CDR3 DNA: TGTGCCAGCAGCTTGGATGCCAGTACTGGGGCCAACGTCCTGACTTTC; CDR3 protein: CASSLDASTGANVLTF
V gene: TRBV19; clone size: NA; J gene: TRBJ1-1; D gene: TRBD1; CDR3 DNA: TGTGCCAGTAGAAGGGGGCCGGACACTGAAGCTTTCTTT; CDR3 protein: CASRRGPDTEAFF
V gene: TRBV4-3; clone size: NA; J gene: TRBJ2-5; D gene: NA; CDR3 DNA: TGCGCCAGCAGCCAAGAAACAGGGCGAGAGACCCAGTACTTC; CDR3 protein: CASSQETGRETQYF
V gene: TRBV6-2/TRBV6-3; clone size: NA; J gene: TRBJ2-4; D gene: NA; CDR3 DNA: TGTGCCAGCAGCCAGGACACGGGGGACATTCAGTACTTC; CDR3 protein: CASSQDTGDIQYF
V gene: TRBV2; clone size: NA; J gene: TRBJ2-7; D gene: NA; CDR3 DNA: TGTGCCGCGGGGATGGGGTCTAGCTCCTACGAGCAGTACTTC; CDR3 protein: CAAGMGSSSYEQYF
V gene: TRBV7-2; clone size: NA; J gene: TRBJ1-5; D gene: TRBD1; CDR3 DNA: TGTGCCAGCAGCCCGGGGACAGGCGTCGTTCAGCCCCAGCATTTT; CDR3 protein: CASSPGTGVVQPQHF
V gene: TRBV4-3; clone size: NA; J gene: TRBJ1-1; D gene: NA; CDR3 DNA: TGCGCCAGCAGCCCGGAAAGGGGCACTGAAGCTTTCTTT; CDR3 protein: CASSPERGTEAFF
V gene: TRBV6-5; clone size: NA; J gene: TRBJ2-2; D gene: NA; CDR3 DNA: TGTGCCAGCAGTTACAACAGGGGACTCACCGGGGAGCTGTTTTTT; CDR3 protein: CASSYNRGLTGELFF
V gene: TRBV5-1; clone size: NA; J gene: TRBJ2-7; D gene: TRBD1; CDR3 DNA: TGCGCCAGCAGCTTGGTTTCAGCGGCACCAGGGGGCGAGCAGTACTTC; CDR3 protein: CASSLVSAAPGGEQYF
V gene: TRBV28; clone size: NA; J gene: TRBJ2-7; D gene: TRBD1; CDR3 DNA: TGTGCCAGCAGTCCGACGGGACAGGGGGCGGGCGAGCAGTACTTC; CDR3 protein: CASSPTGQGAGEQYF
V gene: TRBV27; clone size: few; J gene: TRBJ2-3; D gene: NA; CDR3 DNA: TGTGCCAGCAGTAGGGCAACTAGTCGCACAGATACGCAGTATTTT; CDR3 protein: CASSRATSRTDTQYF
V gene: TRBV7-2; clone size: NA; J gene: TRBJ1-2; D gene: NA; CDR3 DNA: TGTGCCAGCCGCGAATTGGGCAGCTATGGCTACACCTTC; CDR3 protein: CASRELGSYGYTF
V gene: TRBV18; clone size: NA; J gene: TRBJ1-4; D gene: TRBD1; CDR3 DNA: TGTGCCAGCTCGGCAAACAGGGGACCTAATGAAAAACTGTTTTTT; CDR3 protein: CASSANRGPNEKLFF
V gene: TRBV19; clone size: once; J gene: TRBJ2-1; D gene: NA; CDR3 DNA: TGTGCCAGTAGTCCTCAACGGGAGTCCAATGAGCAGTTCTTC; CDR3 protein: CASSPQRESNEQFF
V gene: TRBV29-1; clone size: NA; J gene: TRBJ1-1; D gene: NA; CDR3 DNA: TGCAGCGTTGCTGGGGGCCCTGGCACTGAAGCTTTCTTT; CDR3 protein: CSVAGGPGTEAFF
V gene: TRBV6-6; clone size: few; J gene: TRBJ2-2; D gene: NA; CDR3 DNA: TGTGCCAGCGGACCGGACGGACTAAACACCGGGGAGCTGTTTTTT; CDR3 protein: CASGPDGLNTGELFF
V gene: TRBV6-4; clone size: NA; J gene: TRBJ1-2; D gene: NA; CDR3 DNA: TGTGCCAGCAGTGACCAGTCATCAGGAGGTGGCTACACCTTC; CDR3 protein: CASSDQSSGGGYTF
V gene: TRBV29-1; clone size: few; J gene: TRBJ1-1; D gene: NA; CDR3 DNA: TGCAGCGTTGAACAGGGCTTGAACACTGAAGCTTTCTTT; CDR3 protein: CSVEQGLNTEAFF
V gene: TRBV7-2; clone size: once; J gene: TRBJ2-1; D gene: NA; CDR3 DNA: TGTGCCAGCAGCCTAGGGAAGGGGGAGCAGTTCTTC; CDR3 protein: CASSLGKGEQFF
V gene: TRBV19; clone size: NA; J gene: TRBJ2-3; D gene: NA; CDR3 DNA: TGTGCCAGTAGTCCGGGGACACCCAGGACAGATACGCAGTATTTT; CDR3 protein: CASSPGTPRTDTQYF
V gene: TRBV30; clone size: NA; J gene: TRBJ1-3; D gene: TRBD1; CDR3 DNA: TGTGCCTGGAGGAAACAGGGGTACGGAAACACCATATATTTT; CDR3 protein: CAWRKQGYGNTIYF
V gene: TRBV7-2; clone size: NA; J gene: TRBJ2-3; D gene: TRBD2; CDR3 DNA: TGTGCCAGCAGTTACCGACTAGCGGGAGGGGCAGATACGCAGTATTTT; CDR3 protein: CASSYRLAGGADTQYF
V gene: TRBV3-1/TRBV3-2; clone size: NA; J gene: TRBJ2-1; D gene: TRBD2; CDR3 DNA: TGTGCCAGCAGCCAAGATCAAAGACTAGCCTTCTTC; CDR3 protein: CASSQDQRLAFF
V gene: TRBV7-2; clone size: NA; J gene: TRBJ1-5; D gene: TRBD1; CDR3 DNA: TGTGCCAGCAGCTTATCAGGGGGCGCGGGCAATCAGCCCCAGCATTTT; CDR3 protein: CASSLSGGAGNQPQHF
V gene: TRBV19; clone size: once; J gene: TRBJ1-3; D gene: NA; CDR3 DNA: TGTGCCAGTAGAGAACAGAGCTCTGGAAACACCATATATTTT; CDR3 protein: CASREQSSGNTIYF
V gene: TRBV2; clone size: NA; J gene: TRBJ2-5; D gene: NA; CDR3 DNA: TGTGCCAGCAGTGGGCTCCAAGAGACCCAGTACTTC; CDR3 protein: CASSGLQETQYF
V gene: TRBV6-2/TRBV6-3; clone size: once; J gene: TRBJ2-1; D gene: TRBD2; CDR3 DNA: TGTGCCAGCAGTGATAGCGGGAGGGGCGGCTTTGAGCAGTTCTTC; CDR3 protein: CASSDSGRGGFEQFF
V gene: TRBV6-2/TRBV6-3; clone size: few; J gene: TRBJ2-3; D gene: TRBD2; CDR3 DNA: TGTGCCAGCAGTTACGCGGGGGGTTGGTCAGATACGCAGTATTTT; CDR3 protein: CASSYAGGWSDTQYF
V gene: TRBV3-1/TRBV3-2; clone size: NA; J gene: TRBJ1-1; D gene: NA; CDR3 DNA: TGTGCCAGCAGCCCCCTCGGGGTGAACACTGAAGCTTTCTTT; CDR3 protein: CASSPLGVNTEAFF
V gene: TRBV6-2/TRBV6-3; clone size: NA; J gene: TRBJ1-1; D gene: TRBD1; CDR3 DNA: TGTGCCAGCAGTGGACAGGGTAGGAACACTGAAGCTTTCTTT; CDR3 protein: CASSGQGRNTEAFF
V gene: TRBV29-1; clone size: NA; J gene: TRBJ1-4; D gene: TRBD1; CDR3 DNA: TGCAGCGTGGGACAGGGAGAAAAACTGTTTTTT; CDR3 protein: CSVGQGEKLFF
V gene: TRBV28; clone size: NA; J gene: TRBJ1-5; D gene: TRBD1; CDR3 DNA: TGTGCCAGCAACGGTCTCCAGGGGGCCCATCAGCCCCAGCATTTT; CDR3 protein: CASNGLQGAHQPQHF
V gene: TRBV9; clone size: NA; J gene: TRBJ1-1; D gene: NA; CDR3 DNA: TGTGCCAGCAGCGGGGGGCCAGAAAGACCTGAAGCTTTCTTT; CDR3 protein: CASSGGPERPEAFF
V gene: TRBV29-1; clone size: NA; J gene: TRBJ2-1; D gene: NA; CDR3 DNA: TGCAGCGTTGAAGCCCCGGGACAAGGGGACAATGAGCAGTTCTTC; CDR3 protein: CSVEAPGQGDNEQFF
V gene: TRBV24-1; clone size: NA; J gene: TRBJ2-1; D gene: TRBD2; CDR3 DNA: TGTGCCACCAGTGGCCAGACTAGCGGGAGTTCCTCCTACAATGAGCAGTTCTTC; CDR3 protein: CATSGQTSGSSSYNEQFF
V gene: TRBV4-3; clone size: NA; J gene: TRBJ1-1; D gene: NA; CDR3 DNA: TGCGCCAGCAGTCACAAGCGGTACACTGAAGCTTTCTTT; CDR3 protein: CASSHKRYTEAFF
V gene: TRBV20-1; clone size: NA; J gene: TRBJ2-1; D gene: NA; CDR3 DNA: TGCAGTGCTTTTAGCGGAAATGAGCAGTTCTTC; CDR3 protein: CSAFSGNEQFF
V gene: TRBV6-5; clone size: NA; J gene: TRBJ2-5; D gene: NA; CDR3 DNA: TGTGCCAGCAGCCGGACAGCCTCGGTGAAGACCCAGTACTTC; CDR3 protein: CASSRTASVKTQYF
V gene: TRBV24-1; clone size: NA; J gene: TRBJ1-2; D gene: NA; CDR3 DNA: TGTGCCACCAGTCTAAAAAAGAAGGGTGGGGCATCGGGCTACACCTTC; CDR3 protein: CATSLKKKGGASGYTF
V gene: TRBV4-2; clone size: once; J gene: TRBJ2-7; D gene: NA; CDR3 DNA: TGTGCCAGCAGCCAAGAAGCCGGGACTTCAGTTTACGAGCAGTACTTC; CDR3 protein: CASSQEAGTSVYEQYF
V gene: TRBV6-6; clone size: NA; J gene: TRBJ1-4; D gene: NA; CDR3 DNA: TGTGCCAGCAGGCTCCAGGGGTCTGGAGAAAAACTGTTTTTT; CDR3 protein: CASRLQGSGEKLFF
V gene: TRBV5-4; clone size: NA; J gene: TRBJ2-3; D gene: TRBD1; CDR3 DNA: TGTGCCAGCAGCAAGGACAGGGGCACAGATACGCAGTATTTT; CDR3 protein: CASSKDRGTDTQYF
V gene: TRBV9; clone size: NA; J gene: TRBJ2-3; D gene: NA; CDR3 DNA: TGTGCCAGCAGCCCACTAGGGGGAGGGTCTAGCACAGATACGCAGTATTTT; CDR3 protein: CASSPLGGGSSTDTQYF
V gene: TRBV5-1; clone size: NA; J gene: TRBJ2-3; D gene: TRBD2; CDR3 DNA: TGCGCCAGCAGCTTTAGCGGGGGGTTGACAGATACGCAGTATTTT; CDR3 protein: CASSFSGGLTDTQYF